The 24 T cell receptor beta chains below come from one sample, sequenced in a study of blood T cell repertoires in COVID-19. TCRdb's copy holds only in-frame clones and misses some; the assay was immunoSEQ multiplex PCR. The data contain around 200,000 clones, 87% of them singletons. Specimen: peripheral blood. All receptors derive from a man aged 55-75 years who had recovered from COVID-19.

The chain uses TRBV9 and TRBJ2-3; 9 bases match TRBD2. The CDR3 loop spans 16 amino acids. The ends lost 2 bases at V and 2 bases at J; junction bases unmatched: 6. The germline V gene has CDR1 SGDLS and CDR2 YYNGEE. In nucleotides, the CDR3 is TGTGCCAGCAGCGTGGTAGCGGGGGTTCCCACAGATACGCAGTATTTT. Its translation: CASSVVAGVPTDTQYF.

This chain uses TRBV7-2 with TRBJ2-1, with D possibly being TRBD2 (7 bases). Germline CDR1 and CDR2: SGHTA and FQGNSA. The V and J ends lost 4 bases and 7 bases respectively, with 17 bases between them. The length of the CDR3 is 15 residues. The CDR3 sequence is CASSYGGAPWNEQFF. The CDR3 DNA reads TGTGCCAGCAGCTATGGGGGGGCACCTTGGAATGAGCAGTTCTTC.

This clone appeared a few times. The chain couples TRBV5-1 to TRBJ2-2; the D gene is possibly TRBD2 (5 bases). Germline CDR1 and CDR2: SGHRS and YFSETQ. The CDR3 extends over 17 amino acids. V was trimmed by 4 bases and J by 6 bases, leaving 22 bases between them. CDR3 DNA sequence: TGCGCCAGCAGCCCTGGTGGGGTCCTGCGCGGGTCCGGGGAGCTGTTTTTT. Protein sequence: CASSPGGVLRGSGELFF.

The chain uses TRBV4-2 and TRBJ2-7; 7 bases align to TRBD2. Looked up from germline, CDR1 is LGHNA and CDR2 is YNFKEQ. The CDR3 loop spans 16 amino acids. V lost 0 bases and J lost 3; bases outside the gene matches: 8. The CDR3 sequence is CASSQDSRAGVYEQYF. The CDR3 DNA reads as TGTGCCAGCAGCCAAGATTCGAGGGCGGGAGTCTACGAGCAGTACTTC.

The chain combines TRBV27 with TRBJ2-5, with D possibly being TRBD1 (6 bases). CDR3 length equals 13 residues. CDR1 and CDR2 from the germline V gene are MNHEY and SMNVEV (reference sequence). The V and J ends lost 5 bases and 8 bases respectively, with 15 bases between them. The CDR3 DNA follows: TGTGCCAGCAGTCCGGGACAACTCTTAACCCAGTACTTC. It encodes CASSPGQLLTQYF.

DNA for the CDR3: TGTGCCAGCAGCCTGGGACAGAAATACTCCTACGAGCAGTACTTC. Amino acid sequence: CASSLGQKYSYEQYF. This sequence joins TRBV3-1 (or the pseudogene TRBV3-2) and TRBJ2-7, with 7 bases fitting TRBD1. In germline, CDR1 is LGHDT, CDR2 YNNKEL (reference sequence). Germline trimming cut 4 bases from V and 0 bases from J; bases unmatched to any gene: 6. This CDR3 contains 15 residues.

J is TRBJ2-5 and V is TRBV29-1, with D maybe TRBD1 (5 bases). The germline V and J ends were trimmed by 2 bases and 5 bases, with 12 bases remaining between them. This CDR3 spans 13 amino acids. Germline V gene data show CDR1 as SQVTM and CDR2 as ANQGSEA. CDR3 region: CSVEWQGKETQYF. DNA for the CDR3: TGCAGCGTTGAATGGCAGGGCAAGGAGACCCAGTACTTC.

This chain connects TRBV18 to TRBJ1-5; D possibly corresponds to TRBD1 (6 bases). The germline V and J ends were trimmed by 0 bases and 4 bases, with 13 bases remaining between them. This CDR3 is built from 16 residues. Per the germline V gene, CDR1 is KGHSH and CDR2 is LQKENI. Here the CDR3 DNA reads TGTGCCAGCTCACCACCGGGGGCCAGGGGAAATCAGCCCCAGCATTTT. Translated: CASSPPGARGNQPQHF.

The J gene is TRBJ1-3, the V gene TRBV4-2; TRBD1 is a possible D gene (5 bases). Germline V gene lookup returns CDR1 LGHNA and CDR2 YNFKEQ. The CDR3 totals 16 residues. V lost 4 bases and J lost 4, with 17 bases in between. DNA for the CDR3: TGTGCCAGCAGCCTCACTCAGGGTTCCACAGGAAACACCATATATTTT. Its translation: CASSLTQGSTGNTIYF.

The V gene is TRBV19, the J gene TRBJ1-1; 9 positions match TRBD1. The CDR3 covers 15 residues. Germline V CDR1 and CDR2: LNHDA, SQIVND (reference sequence). After removal of 5 bases from V and 4 bases from J, the junction contained 8 bases not matched to a gene. CDR3 in DNA: TGTGCCAGTAGTGTCCAACAGGGGGCTCCCACTGAAGCTTTCTTT. As protein: CASSVQQGAPTEAFF.

CDR3 nucleotides: TGTGCCAGCAGGCTAACAGCAGCCACAGATACGCAGTATTTT. Amino acid sequence: CASRLTAATDTQYF. The V and J genes are TRBV6-5 and TRBJ2-3, with no clear D. Trimming shortened V by 6 bases and J by 2 bases, and 12 bases separated the two germline ends. The CDR3 runs to 14 residues. From germline, CDR1 is MNHEY and CDR2 SVGAGI.

J is TRBJ2-5 and V is TRBV5-5; D not certain. CDR1 and CDR2 from the germline V gene are SGHKS and YYEKEE (reference sequence). The CDR3 is 14 amino acids. V was clipped by 0 bases and J by 0 bases, with 6 bases between them. CDR3 loop: CASSLGLYQETQYF. In DNA form, the CDR3 reads TGTGCCAGCAGCTTGGGGCTGTACCAAGAGACCCAGTACTTC.

The rearrangement joins TRBV9 to TRBJ2-7, with 8 bases that match TRBD2. CDR3 length: 15 residues. Germline CDR1 is SGDLS and CDR2 is YYNGEE. V was pared by 0 bases and J by 0 bases, with 2 bases of the junction left unmatched. CDR3 sequence (DNA): TGTGCCAGCAGCGTAGTGAGCGGGAGCTCCTACGAGCAGTACTTC. This codes for CASSVVSGSSYEQYF.

V gene TRBV5-6 combines with J gene TRBJ1-4; the match to TRBD1 covers 9 bases. CDR1 is SGHDT and CDR2 is YYEEEE in the germline V gene. The junction had 5 bases not matched to a gene; V was cut back by 2 bases and J by 9 bases. The CDR3 loop spans 14 amino acids. CDR3 sequence reads: CASSLRQGVKKLFF. CDR3 DNA sequence: TGTGCCAGCAGCTTACGACAGGGGGTAAAAAAACTGTTTTTT. Looking up the rest from reference TRBV5-6 and TRBJ1-4 gives the full variable domain: DAGVTQSPTHLIKTRGQQVTLRCSPKSGHDTVSWYQQALGQGPQFIFQYYEEEERQRGNFPDRFSGHQFPNYSSELNVNALLLGDSALYLCASSLRQGVKKLFFGSGTQLSVL.

The CDR3 protein is CASSVGQGEEKLFF. For the CDR3, the DNA is TGCGCCAGCAGCGTTGGACAGGGAGAGGAAAAACTGTTTTTT. This rearrangement joins TRBV5-1 to TRBJ1-4, with TRBD1 matching over 8 bases. Germline V CDR1 and CDR2: SGHRS, YFSETQ. After removal of 4 bases from V and 8 bases from J, the junction contained 7 bases not matched to a gene. The CDR3 has 14 amino acids.

This clone was recorded once. The chain uses TRBV6-2 or TRBV6-3 and TRBJ1-2; D uncertain. Germline values: CDR1 MNHEY, CDR2 SVGEGT. The length of the CDR3 is 14 residues. V lost 2 bases, J lost 8 bases, and 15 bases lay in between. The CDR3 here is CASSYGPARWGYTF. For the CDR3, the DNA is TGTGCCAGCAGTTACGGGCCAGCCCGGTGGGGCTACACCTTC.

The genes are TRBV20-1 and TRBJ2-4, with 7 bases that match TRBD2. CDR1 is DFQATT and CDR2 is SNEGSKA in the germline V gene (reference sequence). With V trimmed by 5 bases and J by 9 bases, 4 bases remained unmatched. This CDR3 comprises 11 residues. Written as DNA, the CDR3 is TGCAGTGCTCCCCCGGGAGGCATTCAGTACTTC. As protein: CSAPPGGIQYF.

This chain links TRBV7-2 with TRBJ1-2; 7 bases are shared with TRBD1. Germline V lookup: CDR1 SGHTA, CDR2 FQGNSA. The ends lost 0 bases at V and 8 bases at J; junction bases unmatched: 6. This CDR3 contains 14 residues. CDR3: CASSLAGDRRGYTF. In DNA form, the CDR3 reads TGTGCCAGCAGCTTAGCGGGGGACAGACGAGGCTACACCTTC.

A single count supports this clone. The chain combines TRBV5-1 with TRBJ2-5, with TRBD1 as a possible D gene (5 bases). Germline CDR1 SGHRS, CDR2 YFSETQ. Trimming took off 3 bases at V and 1 base at J, with 13 bases between the two ends. CDR3 length: 15 residues. The CDR3 DNA is TGCGCCAGCAGCTCTCAGGGTCGACTCCAAGAGACCCAGTACTTC. Translating it yields CASSSQGRLQETQYF.

The J gene is TRBJ2-4, the V gene TRBV29-1, with D perhaps TRBD2 (6 bases). From germline, CDR1 is SQVTM and CDR2 ANQGSEA. This CDR3 has 14 residues. V was cut by 6 bases and J by 10 bases, with 22 bases left in between. Here the CDR3 reads CSVAPQGLRGIQYF. The CDR3 DNA is TGCAGCGTCGCCCCCCAGGGCCTCCGGGGGATTCAGTACTTC.

V gene TRBV7-8 combines with J gene TRBJ1-6; a possible D gene is TRBD1 (5 bases). Trimming took 4 bases from V and 0 from J, leaving 16 bases between them. The CDR3 totals 18 residues. The germline V gene has CDR1 SGHVS and CDR2 FQNEAQ. The CDR3: CASSYRDGGSSYNSPLHF. CDR3 nucleotide sequence: TGTGCCAGCAGCTACCGGGACGGCGGGAGCTCCTATAATTCACCCCTCCACTTT. The full variable domain, completed using reference TRBV7-8 and TRBJ1-6, is GAGVSQSPRYKVAKRGQDVALRCDPISGHVSLFWYQQALGQGPEFLTYFQNEAQLDKSGLPSDRFFAERPEGSVSTLKIQRTQQEDSAVYLCASSYRDGGSSYNSPLHFGNGTRLTVT.

The genes are TRBV7-2 and TRBJ1-1; 7 nucleotides agree with TRBD1. CDR1 and CDR2 from the germline V gene are SGHTA and FQGNSA. J gave up 0 bases and V 5 bases, and 6 bases lay outside the gene matches. The CDR3 consists of 15 residues. CDR3 protein: CASSAAGTVNTEAFF. Here the CDR3 DNA reads TGTGCCAGCAGCGCCGCCGGGACAGTGAACACTGAAGCTTTCTTT.

This chain joins TRBV18 and TRBJ2-5; the match to TRBD2 covers 13 bases. The V segment lost 3 bases and the J segment 4 bases; nucleotides outside the gene matches: 2. The CDR3 runs 15 residues. CDR1 KGHSH and CDR2 LQKENI come from the germline V gene. The CDR3 loop reads CASSPGLAGLETQYF. For the CDR3, the DNA is TGTGCCAGCTCACCGGGACTAGCGGGGCTAGAGACCCAGTACTTC.

The V and J genes are TRBV20-1 and TRBJ1-5; D may be TRBD1 (6 bases). V lost 3 bases, J lost 4 bases, and 13 bases lay in between. CDR3 length equals 14 residues. Germline lookup yields CDR1 DFQATT and CDR2 SNEGSKA (reference sequence). CDR3 protein: CSASYPGENQPQHF. As DNA, the CDR3 is TGCAGTGCTAGTTACCCAGGGGAGAATCAGCCCCAGCATTTT.